A selection of T cell receptor beta chains follows, all from one sample in a study of blood T cell repertoires in COVID-19. TCRdb's copy holds only in-frame clones and misses some; the assay was immunoSEQ multiplex PCR. Among under 95,000 clones, 75% to 95% were seen once, and the ten largest hold 3.5% to 4%. The sequenced sample was peripheral blood. The receptors here all came from a woman between 50 and 59 years old in a cohort sampled during active COVID-19. The CDR3 runs from the conserved cysteine through the conserved F or W. D genes are given only for firm matches. Expanded clones get a size class; other rows say once, few or many, or leave the size out.

>.|TRBV30|TRBJ1-5|.
TGTGCCTGGAGTGTACGTCTCAGGTTACGCAATCAGCCCCAGCATTTT
CAWSVRLRLRNQPQHF
>TRBD1|TRBV19|TRBJ1-6|.
TGTGCCAGTAGTAGCCCCCGACAGGGCGCCTATAATTCACCCCTCCACTTT
CASSSPRQGAYNSPLHF
>TRBD1|TRBV3-1/TRBV3-2|TRBJ1-1|.
TGTGCCAGCAGCCAAGATGGGCAGGGGGCCGGAAACACTGAAGCTTTCTTT
CASSQDGQGAGNTEAFF
>.|TRBV30|TRBJ2-1|.
TGTGCCTGGAGTGTAACTGGTGCTGAGCAGTTCTTC
CAWSVTGAEQFF
>.|TRBV6-4|TRBJ1-3|.
TGTGCCAGCAGTGACTCGACTAAAGGTTACTCTGGAAACACCATATATTTT
CASSDSTKGYSGNTIYF
>.|TRBV3-1/TRBV3-2|TRBJ1-1|.
TGTGCCAGCAGCTCCTACAGGGCTTCAAACACTGAAGCTTTCTTT
CASSSYRASNTEAFF
>.|TRBV19|TRBJ1-2|.
TGTGCCAGTAGTGTCCGCCTGAGCGGCTACACCTTC
CASSVRLSGYTF
>.|TRBV5-1|TRBJ2-3|.
TGCGCCAGCAGCCAAGCCAACAGGGTGAGCACAGATACGCAGTATTTT
CASSQANRVSTDTQYF
>.|TRBV7-2|TRBJ2-7|.
TGTGCCAGCAGCTTACGGTCGTGGTCTAGCTCCTACGAGCAGTACTTC
CASSLRSWSSSYEQYF
>.|TRBV11-3|TRBJ1-4|.
TGTGCCAGCAGCTTAGATACAGGAGTTAATGAAAAACTGTTTTTT
CASSLDTGVNEKLFF
>.|TRBV6-5|TRBJ1-2|.
TGTGCCAGCAGTTACTCCCCTCCCCGGGGTGGCTATGGCTACACCTTC
CASSYSPPRGGYGYTF
>.|TRBV19|TRBJ1-4|.
TGTGCCAGTAGTACCGCTTTACAGATCACTAATGAAAAACTGTTTTTT
CASSTALQITNEKLFF
>TRBD1|TRBV2|TRBJ1-1|.
TGTGCCAGCAGTTCGTTACAGGGGGGGGACACTGAAGCTTTCTTT
CASSSLQGGDTEAFF
>TRBD1|TRBV25-1|TRBJ1-2|.
TGTGCCAGCAGTCCCGGACAGGGCAGATACTATGGCTACACCTTC
CASSPGQGRYYGYTF
>.|TRBV7-2|TRBJ1-4|.
TGTGCCAGCAGCTTAAAGGGAGCCGGTAATGAAAAACTGTTTTTT
CASSLKGAGNEKLFF
>TRBD1|TRBV7-3|TRBJ2-5|.
TGTGCCAGCAGCACCGGGACAGGGCCCCAAGAGACCCAGTACTTC
CASSTGTGPQETQYF
>.|TRBV19|TRBJ1-2|.
TGTGCCAGTAGTATAGAAATGCGGGGACCCCAAGGGGGCTACACCTTC
CASSIEMRGPQGGYTF
>.|TRBV15|TRBJ2-7|.
TGTGCCACCAGCAGGGTCGGGAGATACCAAAGCGAGCAGTACTTC
CATSRVGRYQSEQYF
>.|TRBV7-9|TRBJ1-4|.
TGTGCCAGCAGCCCAACGGAGGGAAAACTGTTTTTT
CASSPTEGKLFF
>TRBD1|TRBV2|TRBJ2-3|.
TGTGCCAGCAGGGCACGGGGACAGGGGGCCGCAGATACGCAGTATTTT
CASRARGQGAADTQYF
>TRBD1|TRBV6-5|TRBJ1-5|.
TGTGCCAGCAGTACAGGGGCAAATCAGCCCCAGCATTTT
CASSTGANQPQHF
>TRBD1|TRBV27|TRBJ1-2|.
TGTGCCAGCAGTCTACCGGACAGGGGATTCTATGGCTACACCTTC
CASSLPDRGFYGYTF
>.|TRBV6-6|TRBJ1-1|.
TGTGCCAGCACGGCCAGGGGCACTGAAGCTTTCTTT
CASTARGTEAFF
>.|TRBV6-5|TRBJ2-5|.
TGTGCCAGCAGAAGGGGAGGGGGACCCGAGACCCAGTACTTC
CASRRGGGPETQYF
>TRBD1|TRBV6-5|TRBJ1-1|.
TGTGCCAGCAGCTCCCCCGGGACAGCGGTCACTGAAGCTTTCTTT
CASSSPGTAVTEAFF
>.|TRBV11-3|TRBJ2-3|.
TGTGCCAGCAGCGGACAGATCACAGATACGCAGTATTTT
CASSGQITDTQYF
>.|TRBV5-1|TRBJ1-6|.
TGCGCCAGCAGCTTGGGGGGCAGGGTAAGCTCACCCCTCCACTTT
CASSLGGRVSSPLHF
>TRBD1|TRBV5-4|TRBJ1-1|.
TGTGCCAGCAACAAGGACAGGGGGCCGTCTGAAGCTTTCTTT
CASNKDRGPSEAFF
>.|TRBV6-2/TRBV6-3|TRBJ1-6|.
TGTGCCAGCAGCTGGACAGCCTCACCCCTCCACTTT
CASSWTASPLHF
>.|TRBV11-3|TRBJ2-7|.
TGTGCCAGCAGCGGGTGGGACAACTTCGGAGAGCAGTACTTC
CASSGWDNFGEQYF
>TRBD1|TRBV6-6|TRBJ2-7|once
TGTGCCAGCAGTTACGAGACAGGGGGCTACGAGCAGTACTTC
CASSYETGGYEQYF
>.|TRBV2|TRBJ1-5|.
TGTGCCAGCAGGGGACACGGCAATCAGCCCCAGCATTTT
CASRGHGNQPQHF
>.|TRBV27|TRBJ2-1|.
TGTGCCAGCAGTTTCCGAAGACAGTACAATGAGCAGTTCTTC
CASSFRRQYNEQFF
>TRBD1|TRBV14|TRBJ1-2|.
TGTGCCAGCAGCGTCCCGACTCGGGACAGGGGTGGCTACACCTTC
CASSVPTRDRGGYTF
>.|TRBV12-5|TRBJ1-4|.
TGTGCTAGTGGTCGGGGTTTCTCAGAAAAACTGTTTTTT
CASGRGFSEKLFF
>.|TRBV28|TRBJ2-5|.
TGTGCCAGCAAGTCAAGTGTTGGAGGACACCAAGAGACCCAGTACTTC
CASKSSVGGHQETQYF
>.|TRBV12-3/TRBV12-4|TRBJ1-4|.
TGTGCCAGCAGTTTAGTGTTTCAGGAAAAACTGTTTTTT
CASSLVFQEKLFF
>TRBD1|TRBV10-3|TRBJ1-1|once
TGTGCCATCAGTGATTACAGGGGGTACACTGAAGCTTTCTTT
CAISDYRGYTEAFF
>TRBD2|TRBV4-1|TRBJ2-1|.
TGCGCCAGCAGCCGGGGACTAGAACAGAGTGAGCAGTTCTTC
CASSRGLEQSEQFF
>.|TRBV6-5|TRBJ1-4|.
TGTGCCAGCAGTTACCTGGCCTTCAGTGAAAAACTGTTTTTT
CASSYLAFSEKLFF
>.|TRBV19|TRBJ1-2|.
TGTGCCAGTAGTCTCCCGACAGGTCGCAATGGCTACACCTTC
CASSLPTGRNGYTF
>.|TRBV19|TRBJ1-6|few
TGTGCCAGTAGTAGAACGGGAGGGACCTATAATTCACCCCTCCACTTT
CASSRTGGTYNSPLHF
>TRBD1|TRBV18|TRBJ1-4|.
TGTGCCAGCTCACCTGGACAGGGCCCTGAAAAACTGTTTTTT
CASSPGQGPEKLFF
>.|TRBV10-3|TRBJ2-7|.
TGTGCCATCAGTGAGTCGGGCAGCTACGAGCAGTACTTC
CAISESGSYEQYF
>.|TRBV4-1|TRBJ1-5|.
TGCGCCAGCAGCCGGACTGCCAATCAGCCCCAGCATTTT
CASSRTANQPQHF
>.|TRBV6-6|TRBJ1-2|.
TGTGCCAGCAGGGACAACGGTCGACAGATCTATGGCTACACCTTC
CASRDNGRQIYGYTF
>TRBD1|TRBV7-8|TRBJ1-2|.
TGTGCCAGCAGCTTAGCACAGGGGGCCAACTATGGCTACACCTTC
CASSLAQGANYGYTF
>TRBD1|TRBV4-1|TRBJ1-2|many
TGCGCCAGCAGCACCCGGGACAGTTCGGAATATGGCTACACCTTC
CASSTRDSSEYGYTF
>.|TRBV5-1|TRBJ2-5|.
TGCGCCAGCAGCTTGGGGAGGGCCGGGGAGACCCAGTACTTC
CASSLGRAGETQYF
>TRBD2|TRBV11-3|TRBJ2-7|.
TGTGCCAGCAGCTTAGACAGCATCGGTCTAGCGGGGTTTTCCTACGAGCAGTACTTC
CASSLDSIGLAGFSYEQYF
>TRBD1|TRBV28|TRBJ1-2|.
TGTGCCAGCAGTTTAGAGGGGGCGCTTGGCTACACCTTC
CASSLEGALGYTF
>TRBD1|TRBV19|TRBJ1-2|.
TGTGCCAGTAGTCCCCGACAGGGCTTGTATGGCTACACCTTC
CASSPRQGLYGYTF
>.|TRBV21-1|TRBJ2-3|.
TGTGCCAGCAGCAGCGCAGGGGCTGACGGCACAGATACGCAGTATTTT
CASSSAGADGTDTQYF
>TRBD1|TRBV5-1|TRBJ2-2|once
TGCGCCAGCAGCTTGCGGGGACAGGCGAACACCGGGGAGCTGTTTTTT
CASSLRGQANTGELFF
>TRBD1|TRBV6-5|TRBJ2-2|.
TGTGCCAGCAGTAGAGGACAGGGGGCCGGCGGGGAGCTGTTTTTT
CASSRGQGAGGELFF